These 27 T cell receptor beta chains were sequenced from one sample in a study of metastatic and nonmetastatic thyroid tumors. TCRdb recomputed clones from the PCR reads via MiXCR. This table holds approximately 7,900 clones, about 26% found once. Patients had received no treatment of any kind before thyroid surgery. Sequenced input: adjacent normal tissue. These receptors originate from a female donor with papillary thyroid cancer or a benign thyroid nodule (not recorded which). Some clones in this sample may be carry-over from other donors' samples.

This chain uses TRBV13 with TRBJ2-5, with D perhaps assigned TRBD1 or TRBD2 (7 bases each). The V and J ends lost 4 bases and 0 bases respectively, with 18 bases between them. The CDR3 has 17 residues. Germline loops: CDR1 PRHDT, CDR2 FYEKMQ (reference sequence). The CDR3 spells CASSSGDSGGDQETQYF. The CDR3 DNA follows: TGTGCCAGCAGCTCCGGGGACAGTGGGGGGGACCAAGAGACCCAGTACTTC. The full variable domain, its missing parts supplied by reference TRBV13 and TRBJ2-5, is AAGVIQSPRHLIKEKRETATLKCYPIPRHDTVYWYQQGPGQDPQFLISFYEKMQSDKGSIPDRFSAQQFSDYHSELNMSSLELGDSALYFCASSSGDSGGDQETQYFGPGTRLLVL.

In its sample, this clone was seen once. The chain links TRBV11-3 to TRBJ1-1, with D maybe TRBD1 (5 bases). V lost 1 base and J lost 2, with 8 bases in between. This CDR3 is built from 14 residues. Germline V gives CDR1 SGHNT, CDR2 YENEEA. CDR3: CASSLGGINTEAFF. The DNA of the CDR3 is TGTGCCAGCAGCTTAGGGGGGATTAACACTGAAGCTTTCTTT.

The chain joins TRBV20-1 to TRBJ2-1, with 13 bases fitting TRBD2. Trimming cost V 3 bases and J 2 bases; bases outside gene matches: 4. Germline V gene sequence: CDR1 DFQATT, CDR2 SNEGSKA (reference sequence). The CDR3 spans 16 residues. The CDR3: CSARTGTSGTYNEQFF. The CDR3 coding sequence is TGCAGTGCTAGGACCGGGACTAGCGGGACCTACAATGAGCAGTTCTTC.

Only one count was recorded for this clone. J is TRBJ2-1 and V is TRBV7-6, with 7 positions matching TRBD2. Unmatched junction bases numbered 4, after V lost 3 bases and J lost 5 bases. There are 14 residues in the CDR3. From germline, CDR1 is SGHVS and CDR2 FNYEAQ. This CDR3 reads CASSFQAGNNEQFF. In nucleotides, the CDR3 is TGTGCCAGCAGCTTCCAAGCGGGGAACAATGAGCAGTTCTTC.

This clone was found a few times. The chain is built from TRBV2 and TRBJ2-7; a possible D gene is TRBD1 (7 bases). The CDR3 sequence is 13 residues long. With 7 bases removed from V and 3 bases from J, the gap between germline ends came to 13 bases. Germline assignment: CDR1 SNHLY and CDR2 FYNNEI. CDR3 DNA: TGTGCCAGCATTGGCGGGACAGACTACGAGCAGTACTTC. This sequence encodes CASIGGTDYEQYF.

This clone was detected a few times. The chain links TRBV14 to TRBJ2-3; 9 bases map to TRBD1. Germline V gives CDR1 SGHDN, CDR2 FVKESK. The junction had 7 bases not matched to a gene; V was cut back by 6 bases and J by 3 bases. The CDR3 length is 15 residues. CDR3: CASSLTGGLTDTQYF. Written as DNA, the CDR3 is TGTGCCAGCAGTCTGACAGGGGGTTTAACAGATACGCAGTATTTT.

This clone is medium-sized. The J gene is TRBJ1-4, the V gene TRBV18; D is perhaps TRBD1 (6 bases). V was clipped by 4 bases and J by 8 bases, with 14 bases between them. This CDR3 contains 14 residues. Germline CDR1 and CDR2: KGHSH and LQKENI. This chain's CDR3 is CASSLTGLGEKLFF. The DNA for the CDR3 is TGTGCCAGCTCACTTACAGGGCTTGGCGAAAAACTGTTTTTT.

This clone is categorized as large. The V gene is TRBV5-1, the J gene TRBJ2-2; D is perhaps TRBD1 (6 bases). The germline V and J ends were trimmed by 0 bases and 0 bases, with 12 bases remaining between them. This CDR3 has 17 residues. CDR1 is SGHRS and CDR2 is YFSETQ in the germline V gene. The CDR3 spells CASSLGHRDPNTGELFF. The CDR3 region has the DNA TGCGCCAGCAGCTTGGGGCACAGGGACCCGAACACCGGGGAGCTGTTTTTT. Drawing the rest from reference TRBV5-1 and TRBJ2-2, the complete variable domain is KAGVTQTPRYLIKTRGQQVTLSCSPISGHRSVSWYQQTPGQGLQFLFEYFSETQRNKGNFPGRFSGRQFSNSRSEMNVSTLELGDSALYLCASSLGHRDPNTGELFFGEGSRLTVL.

This clone was detected ten times or more. J is TRBJ2-7 and V is TRBV14; perhaps TRBD1 as D (6 bases). The CDR3 runs 17 residues. Trimming removed 1 base at V and 3 bases at J, with 19 bases between. CDR1 SGHDN and CDR2 FVKESK come from the germline V gene. The CDR3: CASSQGQGRPKNYEQYF. CDR3 bases: TGTGCCAGCAGCCAAGGTCAGGGGCGGCCTAAGAACTACGAGCAGTACTTC.

This clone is labeled medium-sized (0.01 to 0.1%). CDR3 sequence (DNA): TGTGCCAGCAGTTTATCGGGACAGGGGAACATTCAGTACTTC. It codes for CASSLSGQGNIQYF. The V gene is TRBV27, the J gene TRBJ2-4; 10 positions agree with TRBD1. Per the germline V gene, CDR1 is MNHEY and CDR2 is SMNVEV (reference sequence). There are 14 residues in the CDR3. V was pared by 0 bases and J by 7 bases, with 0 bases of the junction left unmatched.

Sample share makes this clone medium-sized. The chain joins TRBV28 to TRBJ2-1, with a possible D match to TRBD1 (9 bases). Trimming pared 5 bases from V and 12 bases from J, leaving 23 bases between. Looked up from germline, CDR1 is MDHEN and CDR2 is SYDVKM. The CDR3 totals 15 residues. CDR3 nucleotides: TGTGCCAGCAGTCCGGGACAGGGTCTCCTAGCGGGGCAGTTCTTC. The encoded protein is CASSPGQGLLAGQFF.

This clone qualifies as medium-sized. The V call is TRBV10-3, the J call TRBJ1-6, with 7 bases aligning to TRBD1. CDR1 ENHRY and CDR2 SYGVKD come from the germline V gene. Unmatched junction bases numbered 8, after V lost 11 bases and J lost 7 bases. CDR3 length: 13 residues. The CDR3 sequence is CAHRGAWNSPLHF. CDR3 coding DNA: TGTGCCCACAGGGGCGCGTGGAATTCACCCCTCCACTTT.

This CDR3 reads CATETSYEQYF. The CDR3 DNA is TGTGCCACCGAGACTTCCTACGAGCAGTACTTC. This chain uses TRBV6-1 with TRBJ2-7; D remains ambiguous. CDR1 MNHNS and CDR2 SASEGT come from the germline V gene. This CDR3 comprises 11 residues. V lost 10 bases and J 1 base, leaving 8 bases between the germline ends.

This chain connects TRBV6-1 to TRBJ2-1; D could derive from TRBD1 or TRBD2 (5 bases each). The CDR3 has 15 residues. CDR1 and CDR2 (germline): MNHNS, SASEGT. Trimming cost V 5 bases and J 0 bases, with 11 bases left between them. The CDR3 region has the DNA TGTGCCAGCAGTCGGGACGATAGCTCCTACAATGAGCAGTTCTTC. Protein sequence: CASSRDDSSYNEQFF.

This clone was observed a handful of times. The chain joins TRBV4-3 to TRBJ2-7; tentatively, D is TRBD1 (6 bases). V was trimmed by 3 bases and J by 3 bases, leaving 12 bases between them. Per germline, CDR1 LGHNA and CDR2 YSLEER. This CDR3 comprises 14 residues. The CDR3 sequence: CASSHLRDNYEQYF. In DNA form, the CDR3 reads TGCGCCAGCAGCCACCTCCGGGACAACTACGAGCAGTACTTC.

This chain connects TRBV2 to TRBJ2-5; D is unresolved. Trimming left V 1 base short and J 0 bases short, with 12 bases between. This CDR3 comprises 16 residues. Germline assignment: CDR1 SNHLY and CDR2 FYNNEI. CDR3 DNA sequence: TGTGCCAGCAGTGAAGGTCTCGCGCCAGACCAAGAGACCCAGTACTTC. Translating it yields CASSEGLAPDQETQYF.

Ten or more counts support this clone. With a much larger clone just one base away, this may be a read error. The chain couples TRBV5-5 to TRBJ1-2, with D hard to call. This CDR3 is built from 15 residues. Germline V gives CDR1 SGHKS, CDR2 YYEKEE (reference sequence). CDR3 amino acids: CVSSLDWAANYGYTF. CDR3 bases: TGTGTCAGCAGCTTGGACTGGGCCGCAAACTATGGCTACACCTTC.

The CDR3 nucleotides are TGTGCCAGCAGTTACGAACCCAACTCCGGGCAAGAGACCCAGTACTTC. It codes for CASSYEPNSGQETQYF. The V and J genes are TRBV6-5 and TRBJ2-5; D call uncertain. Germline V lookup: CDR1 MNHEY, CDR2 SVGAGI. This CDR3 has 16 residues. The V end was cut by 2 bases, the J end by 2 bases, with 15 bases between.

The sample holds a few counts of this clone. The rearrangement links TRBV20-1 to TRBJ2-7, with D uncertain. The CDR3 has 13 residues. V was pared by 6 bases and J by 4 bases, with 16 bases between. CDR1 DFQATT and CDR2 SNEGSKA come from the germline V gene (reference sequence). The CDR3 nucleotides are TGCAGTGCCGCAAACACGGACGGGTACGAGCAGTACTTC. Its protein is CSAANTDGYEQYF.

Within the sample, this clone is medium-sized. At one of its ends the junction is not consistent with the germline gene, which may arise from a read error. This chain joins TRBV2 and TRBJ1-4, with 7 positions matching TRBD1. The germline V gene has CDR1 SNHLY and CDR2 FYNNEI. There are 12 residues in the CDR3. The CDR3 region is CASSAVDRESAF. The CDR3 DNA follows: TGTGCCAGCAGTGCGGTTGACAGGGAGTCTGCTTTT.

This clone qualifies as medium-sized. CDR3 protein: CASSPTGLPGELFF. The CDR3 region has the DNA TGTGCCAGCTCACCGACAGGCCTCCCCGGGGAGCTGTTTTTT. This chain uses TRBV18 with TRBJ2-2; D may be TRBD1 (6 bases). The V gene's germline CDR1 is KGHSH and CDR2 LQKENI. The CDR3 length is 14 residues. Trimming cost V 3 bases and J 6 bases, with 11 bases left between them.

This clone qualifies as medium-sized. The chain has TRBV4-2 and TRBJ2-7; no definite D call. The CDR3 consists of 15 residues. With 0 bases removed from V and 5 bases from J, the gap between germline ends came to 14 bases. Germline CDR1 LGHNA, CDR2 YNFKEQ. The CDR3 is CASSQDYAARDEQYF. DNA for the CDR3: TGTGCCAGCAGCCAAGATTACGCGGCCCGAGACGAGCAGTACTTC.

The chain links TRBV27 to TRBJ2-5, with TRBD2 matching 7 bases. Losses at the gene ends were 4 bases for V and 7 bases for J; bases not matched to a gene: 15. From germline, CDR1 is MNHEY and CDR2 SMNVEV (reference sequence). CDR3 size: 16 residues. This CDR3 reads CASSSNRELQRGTQYF. The DNA for the CDR3 is TGTGCCAGCAGTTCGAACCGGGAGCTACAGCGGGGGACCCAGTACTTC.

As to this clone: A read error may account for a junction end that differs from germline. The rearrangement links TRBV5-1 to TRBJ2-7, with a weak D call TRBD2 (6 bases). CDR1 SGHRS and CDR2 YFSETQ come from the germline V gene. This CDR3 is built from 16 residues. Here the CDR3 reads CAISLAGGTVSYEQYF. The CDR3 DNA sequence: TGCGCCATCAGCTTGGCTGGGGGGACGGTATCCTACGAGCAGTACTTC.

The rearrangement links TRBV9 to TRBJ1-1, with 9 bases lining up with TRBD1. V lost 3 bases to trimming and J lost 4 bases; unmatched junction nucleotides: 10. The CDR3 sequence is 16 residues long. Germline V gene sequence: CDR1 SGDLS, CDR2 YYNGEE. The CDR3, as DNA: TGTGCCAGCAGCGCAGCTCCGGGACAGGGCGTCACTGAAGCTTTCTTT. It specifies CASSAAPGQGVTEAFF.

This clone rates as medium-sized. V and J are TRBV2 and TRBJ2-1, with 11 bases aligning to TRBD2. V was pared by 3 bases and J by 7 bases, with 2 bases of the junction left unmatched. CDR3 length equals 14 residues. Germline-derived CDR1 and CDR2 are SNHLY and FYNNEI. CDR3 DNA sequence: TGTGCCAGCAGTGACCTAGCGGGGGGAAATGAGCAGTTCTTC. Protein: CASSDLAGGNEQFF.

This clone is medium-sized by share. This rearrangement joins TRBV6-1 to TRBJ2-4; D might be TRBD2 (6 bases). Germline-derived CDR1 and CDR2 are MNHNS and SASEGT. V was pared by 5 bases and J by 6 bases, with 14 bases between. The CDR3 spans 14 residues. The CDR3 nucleotides read TGTGCCAGCAGTTCCGGACTACCGAGAAACATTCAGTACTTC. Protein product: CASSSGLPRNIQYF.